This TCR beta chain was obtained from a study of T cell responses to AZD1222 COVID-19 vaccine. Measured with immunoSEQ multiplex PCR; TCRdb has only the in-frame clones, and not every one. The sample lists some 180,000 clones; approximately 92% were seen once. Germline CDR1 and CDR2: ENHRY and SYGVKD. V trimming: 0 bases; J trimming: 8 bases; junction bases outside the gene matches: 6. The CDR3 consists of 15 residues. The chain is built from TRBV10-3 and TRBJ1-2; 10 nucleotides agree with TRBD1. Sequencing used peripheral blood, obtained 28 days after the second dose of the MenACWY control vaccine. This TCR came from an adult who received the MenACWY meningococcal vaccine as a control. For the CDR3, the DNA is TGTGCCATCAGTGAGTCAAGGGACAGGGGTTACGGCTACACCTTC. Its protein is CAISESRDRGYGYTF.